Sequencing of this TCR beta chain was carried out in a study of shared clonotypes between healthy human individuals. It was CD45RO-negative cells, positively selected for CCR7, that made up naive CD8 cells, with terminally differentiated effector memory CD45RA+ cells excluded. Only Caucasian adults living in Nashville, Tennessee served as donors. About this clone itself: Its antigen is undetermined.

The junction had 8 bases not matched to a gene; V was cut back by 4 bases and J by 4 bases. Germline CDR1 and CDR2: SGHAT and FQNNGV. This CDR3 is built from 17 residues. Across several immunoSEQ plates, the genomic DNA of each subset was split evenly. The DNA input per sorted-subset replicate PCR was about 190 ng, corresponding to 28,000 or so T cell genomes. Generated by immunoSEQ multiplex PCR, the TCRdb table keeps only in-frame clones and is missing some. The sample gives over 800,000 clones, over 90% of which show up once; about 24% is in the top ten. Whole-study findings and limits: A few donors shared approximately 5% of their naive CD4 clonotypes.

The TCR comes from a man aged 30 to 45 in good health. The chain carries TRBV11-2 and TRBJ2-1, with 12 bases aligning to TRBD2. The sequenced material came from naive CD8+ T cells sorted from blood. The DNA of the CDR3 is TGTGCCAGCAGCTCCCTTGGACTAGCGGGACCTTACAATGAGCAGTTCTTC. Amino acid sequence: CASSSLGLAGPYNEQFF.